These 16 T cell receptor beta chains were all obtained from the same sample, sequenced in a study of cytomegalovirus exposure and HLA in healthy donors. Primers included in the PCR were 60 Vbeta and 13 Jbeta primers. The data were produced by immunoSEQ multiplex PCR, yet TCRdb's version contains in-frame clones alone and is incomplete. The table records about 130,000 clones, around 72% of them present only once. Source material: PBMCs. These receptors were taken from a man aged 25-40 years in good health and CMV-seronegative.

CDR3 DNA sequence: TGTGCCAGCAGCGGACGGACAGGGGCGTTGGGCACTGAAGCTTTCTTT. This translates into CASSGRTGALGTEAFF. The V gene is TRBV9, the J gene TRBJ1-1; 9 bases are shared with TRBD1. The CDR3 has 16 amino acids. Trimming removed 3 bases from V and 4 bases from J; junction bases left unmatched: 10. The germline gives CDR1 SGDLS, CDR2 YYNGEE.

The CDR3 DNA is TGTGCCAGCAGTCCCAGGGTGCGGGGAAACACCATATATTTT. This gives the protein CASSPRVRGNTIYF. The V call is TRBV28, the J call TRBJ1-3; possible D gene TRBD1, 5 bases. The CDR3 extends over 14 amino acids. CDR1 MDHEN and CDR2 SYDVKM come from the germline V gene. V dropped 5 bases and J dropped 4 bases, with 12 bases sitting between them.

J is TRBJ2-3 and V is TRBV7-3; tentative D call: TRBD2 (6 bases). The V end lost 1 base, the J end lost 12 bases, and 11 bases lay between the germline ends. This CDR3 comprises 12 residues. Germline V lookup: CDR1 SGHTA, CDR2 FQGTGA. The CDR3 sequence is CASSLRGGLQYF. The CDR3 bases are TGTGCCAGCAGCTTAAGGGGAGGCCTACAGTATTTT.

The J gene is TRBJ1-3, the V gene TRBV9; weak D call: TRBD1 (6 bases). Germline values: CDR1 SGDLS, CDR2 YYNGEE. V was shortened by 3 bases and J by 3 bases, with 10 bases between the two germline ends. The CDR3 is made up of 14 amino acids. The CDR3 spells CASSAVQGGNTIYF. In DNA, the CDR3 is TGTGCCAGCAGCGCAGTACAGGGTGGAAACACCATATATTTT.

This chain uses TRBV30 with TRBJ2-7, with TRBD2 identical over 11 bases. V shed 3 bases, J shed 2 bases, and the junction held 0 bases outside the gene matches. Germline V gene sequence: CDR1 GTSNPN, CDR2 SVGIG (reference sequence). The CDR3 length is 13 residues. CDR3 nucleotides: TGTGCCTGGAGACTAGCGGGGGCCTACGAGCAGTACTTC. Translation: CAWRLAGAYEQYF.

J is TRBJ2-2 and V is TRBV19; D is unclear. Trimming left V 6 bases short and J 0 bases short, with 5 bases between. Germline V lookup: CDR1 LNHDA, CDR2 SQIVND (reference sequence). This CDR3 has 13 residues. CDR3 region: CASSLSNTGELFF. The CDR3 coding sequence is TGTGCCAGTAGCCTTTCGAACACCGGGGAGCTGTTTTTT.

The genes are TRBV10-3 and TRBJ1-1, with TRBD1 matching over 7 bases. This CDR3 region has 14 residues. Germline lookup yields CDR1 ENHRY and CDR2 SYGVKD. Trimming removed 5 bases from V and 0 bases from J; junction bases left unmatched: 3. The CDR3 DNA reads TGTGCCATCAGTCTCACAGGGGTGAACACTGAAGCTTTCTTT. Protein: CAISLTGVNTEAFF.

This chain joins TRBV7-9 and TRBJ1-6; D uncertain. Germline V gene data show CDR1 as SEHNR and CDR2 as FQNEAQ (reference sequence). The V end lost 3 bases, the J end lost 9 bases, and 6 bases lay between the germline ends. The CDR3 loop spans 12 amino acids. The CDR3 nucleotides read TGTGCCAGCAGCTTGGCCTCTTCACCCCTCCACTTT. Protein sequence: CASSLASSPLHF.

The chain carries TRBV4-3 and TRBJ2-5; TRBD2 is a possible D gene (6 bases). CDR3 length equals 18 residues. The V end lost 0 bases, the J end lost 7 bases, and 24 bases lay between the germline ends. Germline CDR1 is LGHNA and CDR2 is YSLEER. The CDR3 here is CASSQERSVGPGGWTQYF. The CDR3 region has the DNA TGCGCCAGCAGCCAAGAAAGGTCTGTGGGCCCCGGGGGTTGGACCCAGTACTTC.

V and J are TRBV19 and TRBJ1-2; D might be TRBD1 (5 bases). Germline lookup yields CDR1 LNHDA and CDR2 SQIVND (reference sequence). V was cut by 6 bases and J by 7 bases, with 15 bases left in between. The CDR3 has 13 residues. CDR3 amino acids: CASSNFREGGYTF. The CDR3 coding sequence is TGTGCCAGTAGCAATTTCAGGGAGGGTGGCTACACCTTC.

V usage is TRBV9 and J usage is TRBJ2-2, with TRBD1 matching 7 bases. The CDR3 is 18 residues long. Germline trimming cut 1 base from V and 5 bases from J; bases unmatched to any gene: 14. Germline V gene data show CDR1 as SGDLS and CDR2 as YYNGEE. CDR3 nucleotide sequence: TGTGCCAGCAGCGTAAATGTGGTAGGGACAGTGAGAACCGGGGAGCTGTTTTTT. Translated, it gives CASSVNVVGTVRTGELFF.

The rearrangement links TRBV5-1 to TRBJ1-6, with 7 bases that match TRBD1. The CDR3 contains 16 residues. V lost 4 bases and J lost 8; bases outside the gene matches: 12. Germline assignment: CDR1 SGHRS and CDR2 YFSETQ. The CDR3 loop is CASSQGGSRGDSPLHF. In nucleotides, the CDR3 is TGCGCCAGCAGCCAGGGGGGCAGCCGAGGTGATTCACCCCTCCACTTT.

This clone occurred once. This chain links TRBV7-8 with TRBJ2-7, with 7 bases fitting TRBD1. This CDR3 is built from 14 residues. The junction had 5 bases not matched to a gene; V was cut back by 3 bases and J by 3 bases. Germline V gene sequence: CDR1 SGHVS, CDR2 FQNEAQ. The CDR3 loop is CASSFATGFYEQYF. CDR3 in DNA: TGTGCCAGCAGCTTCGCGACAGGGTTCTACGAGCAGTACTTC.

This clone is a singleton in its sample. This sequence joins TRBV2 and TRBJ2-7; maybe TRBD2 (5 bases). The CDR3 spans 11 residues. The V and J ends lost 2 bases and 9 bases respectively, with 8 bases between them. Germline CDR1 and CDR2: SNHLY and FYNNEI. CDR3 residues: CASSEIAGQYF. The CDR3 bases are TGTGCCAGCAGTGAAATTGCGGGGCAGTACTTC.

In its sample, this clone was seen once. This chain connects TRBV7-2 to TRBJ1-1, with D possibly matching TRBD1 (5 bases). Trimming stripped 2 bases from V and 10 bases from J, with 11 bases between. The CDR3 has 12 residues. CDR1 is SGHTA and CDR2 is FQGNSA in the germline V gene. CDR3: CASSLSFRGAFF. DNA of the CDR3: TGTGCCAGCAGCTTAAGTTTTAGGGGAGCTTTCTTT.

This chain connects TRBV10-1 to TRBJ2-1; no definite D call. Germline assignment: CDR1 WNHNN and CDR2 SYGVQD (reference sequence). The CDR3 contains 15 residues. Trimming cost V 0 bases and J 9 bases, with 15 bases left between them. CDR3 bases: TGCGCCAGCAGTGAGTCAGGAGAGCCCGACGGTGAGCAGTTCTTC. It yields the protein CASSESGEPDGEQFF.